This entry concerns a single T cell receptor (beta chain). This sample was taken from a study of T cell changes during pregnancy in multiple sclerosis. The method was immunoSEQ multiplex PCR; TCRdb's version includes in-frame clones alone and lacks a portion of them. Of 17,000 or so clones listed, 84% are singletons. V trimming: 2 bases; J trimming: 8 bases; junction bases outside the gene matches: 6. Per germline, CDR1 SGHDN and CDR2 FVKESK. The length of the CDR3 is 14 residues. The starting material was CD8+ T cells from peripheral blood mononuclear cells, obtained in the third trimester of pregnancy. This chain links TRBV14 with TRBJ2-1; TRBD2 matches 7 bases. This sequence originates from a female donor in good health, enrolled as a control in a pregnancy study. The CDR3 region is CASSQPRTRDEQFF. In DNA form, the CDR3 reads TGTGCCAGCAGCCAACCGCGGACTAGGGATGAGCAGTTCTTC.